Following are 14 T cell receptor beta chains from one sample sequenced in a study of blood T cell repertoires in COVID-19. Assay: immunoSEQ multiplex PCR; the TCRdb copy retains only in-frame clones and omits some. In the table there are about 120,000 clones, about nine tenths of which are singletons. Sequenced material: peripheral blood. The receptors here all came from a woman in her 70s with acute or convalescent COVID-19.

The chain links TRBV9 to TRBJ2-3; weak D call: TRBD2 (5 bases). The V end lost 0 bases, the J end lost 2 bases, and 16 bases lay between the germline ends. This CDR3 is 17 amino acids long. Per the germline V gene, CDR1 is SGDLS and CDR2 is YYNGEE. In nucleotides, the CDR3 is TGTGCCAGCAGCGTAGGGTGGAATCGGGATAACACAGATACGCAGTATTTT. Protein: CASSVGWNRDNTDTQYF.

The sample holds one count of this clone. This chain joins TRBV5-1 and TRBJ2-3, with 10 bases that match TRBD2. V lost 2 bases, J lost 6 bases, and 6 bases stayed unmatched. The CDR3 extends over 15 amino acids. Germline V gene sequence: CDR1 SGHRS, CDR2 YFSETQ. CDR3 region: CASSFLLAGADTQYF. The CDR3 coding sequence is TGCGCCAGCAGCTTCCTCCTAGCGGGGGCGGATACGCAGTATTTT.

This clone was seen only a few times. The rearrangement joins TRBV4-1 to TRBJ2-5; 7 nucleotides align to TRBD1. V was clipped by 1 base and J by 0 bases; unmatched bases: 5. The CDR3 extends over 16 amino acids. CDR1 is MGHRA, CDR2 YSYEKL, per germline. The CDR3 reads CASSQAGQVHQETQYF. The DNA of the CDR3 is TGCGCCAGCAGCCAAGCTGGACAGGTCCACCAAGAGACCCAGTACTTC.

The rearrangement links TRBV28 to TRBJ2-5, with 9 bases matching TRBD2. From germline, CDR1 is MDHEN and CDR2 SYDVKM. CDR3 length equals 15 residues. Germline trimming cut 3 bases from V and 4 bases from J; bases unmatched to any gene: 6. CDR3 amino acids: CASSFPAGGGETQYF. The CDR3 DNA reads TGTGCCAGCAGTTTTCCAGCGGGGGGAGGAGAGACCCAGTACTTC.

The V gene is TRBV29-1, the J gene TRBJ1-1; D gene uncertain. The CDR3 has 13 residues. CDR1 and CDR2 from the germline V gene are SQVTM and ANQGSEA. Trimming pared 4 bases from V and 7 bases from J, leaving 16 bases between. The CDR3 here is CSVAGPRWVEAFF. CDR3 nucleotide sequence: TGCAGCGTTGCTGGGCCAAGATGGGTTGAAGCTTTCTTT.

CDR3 nucleotide sequence: TGTGCCAGCAGCTTGCTAGCTAAACAAGAGACCCAGTACTTC. It encodes CASSLLAKQETQYF. The V gene is TRBV5-4, the J gene TRBJ2-5; TRBD2 might be the D (5 bases). The CDR3 length is 14 residues. The germline V gene has CDR1 SGHNT and CDR2 YYREEE (reference sequence). V lost 1 base and J lost 2, with 9 bases in between.

This clone was found once. CDR3 sequence (DNA): TGTGCCACCAGCGGGGGACAGGGCCCCACAGAGACCCAGTACTTC. It translates to CATSGGQGPTETQYF. The V and J genes are TRBV15 and TRBJ2-5, with 9 bases that match TRBD1. Trimming removed 5 bases from V and 4 bases from J; junction bases left unmatched: 8. CDR1 and CDR2 (germline): LNHNV, YYDKDF (reference sequence). This CDR3 has 15 amino acids. Variable domain in full (rest from reference TRBV15 and TRBJ2-5): DAMVIQNPRYQVTQFGKPVTLSCSQTLNHNVMYWYQQKSSQAPKLLFHYYDKDFNNEADTPDNFQSRRPNTSFCFLDIRSPGLGDTAMYLCATSGGQGPTETQYFGPGTRLLVL.

The V and J genes are TRBV5-6 and TRBJ2-2; a weak D match, TRBD1 (5 bases). Trimming took 3 bases from V and 7 from J, leaving 13 bases between them. The CDR3 sequence is 14 residues long. Germline CDR1 and CDR2: SGHDT and YYEEEE. In DNA, the CDR3 is TGTGCCAGCAGCTCCCTGGGGCCTAACGGGGAGCTGTTTTTT. As protein: CASSSLGPNGELFF.

This chain uses TRBV28 with TRBJ2-5; 8 nucleotides agree with TRBD2. The CDR3 covers 13 residues. V was clipped by 8 bases and J by 2 bases; unmatched bases: 4. Germline CDR1 reads MDHEN; CDR2 reads SYDVKM. The CDR3 DNA sequence: TGTGCCAGCTCCCCGGGGGGGCAAGAGACCCAGTACTTC. Amino acid sequence: CASSPGGQETQYF. Full variable domain (remainder filled in from reference TRBV28 and TRBJ2-5): DVKVTQSSRYLVKRTGEKVFLECVQDMDHENMFWYRQDPGLGLRLIYFSYDVKMKEKGDIPEGYSVSREKKERFSLILESASTNQTSMYLCASSPGGQETQYFGPGTRLLVL.

The CDR3 bases are TGTGCCTGGAGAAGACAGGGCGGCACTGAAGCTTTCTTT. Amino acid sequence: CAWRRQGGTEAFF. The chain carries TRBV30 and TRBJ1-1, with 7 bases that match TRBD1. This CDR3 contains 13 residues. The trim removed 3 bases at V and 4 bases at J, leaving 5 bases unmatched. Germline lookup yields CDR1 GTSNPN and CDR2 SVGIG (reference sequence).

This chain links TRBV19 with TRBJ1-2; 8 bases map to TRBD1. The CDR3 length is 16 residues. The germline gives CDR1 LNHDA, CDR2 SQIVND (reference sequence). The V and J ends lost 3 bases and 2 bases, in that order; junction bases with no gene match: 8. CDR3 loop: CASSMMSGQVNYGYTF. CDR3 bases: TGTGCCAGTAGTATGATGTCGGGACAGGTAAACTATGGCTACACCTTC. Looking up the rest from reference TRBV19 and TRBJ1-2 gives the full variable domain: DGGITQSPKYLFRKEGQNVTLSCEQNLNHDAMYWYRQDPGQGLRLIYYSQIVNDFQKGDIAEGYSVSREKKESFPLTVTSAQKNPTAFYLCASSMMSGQVNYGYTFGSGTRLTVV.

CDR3 sequence: CASSLTSGQVYGYTF. The DNA of the CDR3 is TGTGCCAGCAGCTTAACGTCCGGACAGGTATATGGCTACACCTTC. The chain has TRBV7-3 and TRBJ1-2, with 7 bases aligning to TRBD1. The CDR3 runs 15 residues. The germline gives CDR1 SGHTA, CDR2 FQGTGA. V was pared by 0 bases and J by 5 bases, with 6 bases of the junction left unmatched.

The chain couples TRBV6-5 to TRBJ1-5, with 8 positions matching TRBD1. The CDR3 loop spans 13 amino acids. The V segment lost 10 bases and the J segment 6 bases; nucleotides outside the gene matches: 8. Germline lookup yields CDR1 MNHEY and CDR2 SVGAGI. The CDR3 region is CATSPGGSQPQHF. In DNA form, the CDR3 reads TGTGCCACTAGCCCAGGGGGCTCTCAGCCCCAGCATTTT.

This clone appeared a single time. V and J are TRBV12-3 or TRBV12-4 and TRBJ2-5; 7 bases are shared with TRBD2. The CDR3 contains 13 residues. J lost 5 bases, V lost 3 bases, and 3 bases had no gene match. CDR3 region: CASSFVGGETQYF. The CDR3 bases are TGTGCCAGCAGTTTTGTGGGAGGGGAGACCCAGTACTTC.